This TCR beta chain derives from a study of blood T cell repertoires in COVID-19. For the study at large: Symptom resolution, clearance, or two negative PCRs marked the recovered donors of Cohort 3. Samples of COVID-19 (acute and convalescent) were obtained from the United States, Italy and Spain.

Participants had their cohort set by participant-reported clinical history. Sequenced by immunoSEQ multiplex PCR; TCRdb stores in-frame clones only, minus some. Counted here are a few hundred thousand clones, 88% occurring once; the ten biggest clones make up 2% to 2.5%. Points on this clone: At the DNA level, this CDR3 is encoded by other sequences in the same sample as well.

Sequencing input: PBMCs or T cells enriched from blood (not recorded which). The sequence was obtained from a woman aged 60 to 75 in a cohort exposed to, infected with or recovered from COVID-19 (not recorded which).

This chain's CDR3 is CASSRLAQSSYEQYF. DNA of the CDR3: TGTGCCAGCAGTCGACTAGCGCAAAGCTCCTACGAGCAGTACTTC. V is TRBV6-2 or TRBV6-3 and J is TRBJ2-7; 8 nucleotides align to TRBD2. Unmatched junction bases numbered 6, after V lost 5 bases and J lost 0 bases. Per the germline V gene, CDR1 is MNHEY and CDR2 is SVGEGT. This CDR3 comprises 15 residues.